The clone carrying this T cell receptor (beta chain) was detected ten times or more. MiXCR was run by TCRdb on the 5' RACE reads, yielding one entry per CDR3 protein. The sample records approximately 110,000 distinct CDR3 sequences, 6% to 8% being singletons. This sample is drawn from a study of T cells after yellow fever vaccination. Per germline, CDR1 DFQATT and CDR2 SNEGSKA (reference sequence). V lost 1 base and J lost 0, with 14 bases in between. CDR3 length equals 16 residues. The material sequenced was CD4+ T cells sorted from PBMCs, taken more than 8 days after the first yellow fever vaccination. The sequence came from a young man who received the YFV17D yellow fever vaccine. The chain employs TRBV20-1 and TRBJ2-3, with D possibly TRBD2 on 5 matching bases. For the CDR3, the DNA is TGCAGTGCTAGAGCCGGCGGAGCGGAGAGCACAGATACGCAGTATTTT. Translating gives CSARAGGAESTDTQYF.